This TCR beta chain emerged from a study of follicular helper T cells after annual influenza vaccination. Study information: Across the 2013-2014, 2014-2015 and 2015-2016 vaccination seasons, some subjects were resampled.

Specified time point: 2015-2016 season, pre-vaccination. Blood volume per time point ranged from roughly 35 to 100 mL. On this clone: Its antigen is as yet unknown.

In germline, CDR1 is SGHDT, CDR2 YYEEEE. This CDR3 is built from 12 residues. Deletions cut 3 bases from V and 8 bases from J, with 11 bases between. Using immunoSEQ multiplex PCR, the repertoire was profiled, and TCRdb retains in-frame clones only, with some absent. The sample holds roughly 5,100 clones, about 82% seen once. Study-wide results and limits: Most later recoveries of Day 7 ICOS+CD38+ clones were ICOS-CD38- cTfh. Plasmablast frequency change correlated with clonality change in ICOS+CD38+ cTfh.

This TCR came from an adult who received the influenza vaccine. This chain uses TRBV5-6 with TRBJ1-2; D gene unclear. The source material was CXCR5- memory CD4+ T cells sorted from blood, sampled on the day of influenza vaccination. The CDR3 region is CASSSSRGGYTF. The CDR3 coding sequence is TGTGCCAGCAGCTCCTCCCGGGGAGGCTACACCTTC.